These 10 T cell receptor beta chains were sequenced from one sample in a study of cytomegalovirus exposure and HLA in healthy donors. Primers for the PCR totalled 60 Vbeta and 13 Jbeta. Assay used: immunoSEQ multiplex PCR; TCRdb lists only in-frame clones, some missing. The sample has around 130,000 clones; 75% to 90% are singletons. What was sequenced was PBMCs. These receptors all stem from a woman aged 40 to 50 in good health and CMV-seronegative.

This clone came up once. This CDR3 reads CASSLATGQRVYGYTF. In DNA, the CDR3 is TGTGCCAGCAGCTTAGCCACGGGCCAGCGGGTGTATGGCTACACCTTC. The chain links TRBV7-9 to TRBJ1-2; no reliable D call. This CDR3 has 16 residues. V was cut by 0 bases and J by 5 bases, with 16 bases left in between. From germline, CDR1 is SEHNR and CDR2 FQNEAQ (reference sequence).

CDR3 protein: CASSLAGTGREQYF. The CDR3 nucleotides are TGTGCCAGCAGCTTGGCCGGGACAGGGCGAGAGCAGTACTTC. This chain connects TRBV5-4 to TRBJ2-7, with 9 bases that match TRBD1. Germline CDR1 SGHNT, CDR2 YYREEE (reference sequence). This CDR3 spans 14 amino acids. The junction had 5 bases not matched to a gene; V was cut back by 0 bases and J by 7 bases.

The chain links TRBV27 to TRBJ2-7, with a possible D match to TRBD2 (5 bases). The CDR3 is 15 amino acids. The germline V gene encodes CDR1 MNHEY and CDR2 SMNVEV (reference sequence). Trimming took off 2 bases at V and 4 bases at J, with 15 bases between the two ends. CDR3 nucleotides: TGTGCCAGCAGTTTAAACCCTTACTCGGGATACGAGCAGTACTTC. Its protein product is CASSLNPYSGYEQYF.

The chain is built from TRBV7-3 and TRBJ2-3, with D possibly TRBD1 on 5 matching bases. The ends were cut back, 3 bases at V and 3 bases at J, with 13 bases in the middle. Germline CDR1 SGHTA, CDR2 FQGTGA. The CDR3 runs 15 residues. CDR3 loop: CASSLQRRGTDTQYF. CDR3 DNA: TGTGCCAGCAGCTTGCAGCGAAGGGGTACAGATACGCAGTATTTT.

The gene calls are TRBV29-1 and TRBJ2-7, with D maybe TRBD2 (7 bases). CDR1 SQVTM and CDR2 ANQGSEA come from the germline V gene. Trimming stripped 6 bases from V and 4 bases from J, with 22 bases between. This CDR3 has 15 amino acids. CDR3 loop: CSVLAGSKGGYEQYF. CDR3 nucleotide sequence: TGCAGCGTGCTAGCCGGGTCTAAGGGGGGGTACGAGCAGTACTTC.

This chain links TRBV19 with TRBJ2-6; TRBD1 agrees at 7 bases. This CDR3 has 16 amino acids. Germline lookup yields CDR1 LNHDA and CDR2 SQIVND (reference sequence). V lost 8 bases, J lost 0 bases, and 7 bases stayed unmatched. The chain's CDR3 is CASRDRLSSGANVLTF. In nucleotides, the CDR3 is TGTGCCAGTCGGGACAGACTAAGCTCTGGGGCCAACGTCCTGACTTTC.

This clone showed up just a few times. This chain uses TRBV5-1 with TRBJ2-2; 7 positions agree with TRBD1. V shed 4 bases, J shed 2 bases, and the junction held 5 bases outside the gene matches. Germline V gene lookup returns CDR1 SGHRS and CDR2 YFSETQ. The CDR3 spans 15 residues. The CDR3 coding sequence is TGCGCCAGCAGCCCCACAGGGGTAAACACCGGGGAGCTGTTTTTT. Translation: CASSPTGVNTGELFF.

The CDR3 bases are TGTGCCAGCAGTTTATCGAGGGTTCAGCCCCAGCATTTT. It is translated as CASSLSRVQPQHF. The chain links TRBV27 to TRBJ1-5; D is unclear. V shed 0 bases and J shed 6 bases, with 6 bases lying between them. CDR3 length: 13 amino acids. Per the germline V gene, CDR1 is MNHEY and CDR2 is SMNVEV (reference sequence).

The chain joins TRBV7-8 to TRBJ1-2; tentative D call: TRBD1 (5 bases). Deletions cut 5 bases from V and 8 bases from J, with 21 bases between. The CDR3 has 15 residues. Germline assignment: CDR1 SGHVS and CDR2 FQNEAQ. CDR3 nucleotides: TGTGCCAGCAGCGGCCTCGGGGGAGGGGCTCGCGGCTACACCTTC. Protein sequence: CASSGLGGGARGYTF.

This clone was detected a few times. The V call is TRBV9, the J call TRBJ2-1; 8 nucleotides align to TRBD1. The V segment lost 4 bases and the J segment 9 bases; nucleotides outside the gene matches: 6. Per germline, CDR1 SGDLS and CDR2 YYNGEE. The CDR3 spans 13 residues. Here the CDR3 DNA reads TGTGCCAGCAGCCCCCGGACAGGGTTTGAGCAGTTCTTC. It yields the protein CASSPRTGFEQFF.